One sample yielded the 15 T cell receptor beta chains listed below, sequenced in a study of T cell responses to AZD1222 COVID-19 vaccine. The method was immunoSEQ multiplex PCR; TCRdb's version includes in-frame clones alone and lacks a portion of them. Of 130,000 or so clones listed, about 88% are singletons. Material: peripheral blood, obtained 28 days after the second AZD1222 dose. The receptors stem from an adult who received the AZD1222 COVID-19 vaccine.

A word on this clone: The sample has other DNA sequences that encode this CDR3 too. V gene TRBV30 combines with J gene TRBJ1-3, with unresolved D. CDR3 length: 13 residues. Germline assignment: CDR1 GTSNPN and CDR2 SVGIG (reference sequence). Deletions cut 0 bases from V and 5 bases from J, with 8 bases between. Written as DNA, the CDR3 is TGTGCCTGGAGTGTAAACGGGAGAAACACCATATATTTT. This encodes CAWSVNGRNTIYF.

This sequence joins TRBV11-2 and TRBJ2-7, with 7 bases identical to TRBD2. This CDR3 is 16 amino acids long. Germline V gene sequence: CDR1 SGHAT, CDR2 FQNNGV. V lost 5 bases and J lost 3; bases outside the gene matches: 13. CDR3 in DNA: TGTGCCAGCAGCCCTGGTTCTAGCGGCTCGTACTACGAGCAGTACTTC. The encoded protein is CASSPGSSGSYYEQYF.

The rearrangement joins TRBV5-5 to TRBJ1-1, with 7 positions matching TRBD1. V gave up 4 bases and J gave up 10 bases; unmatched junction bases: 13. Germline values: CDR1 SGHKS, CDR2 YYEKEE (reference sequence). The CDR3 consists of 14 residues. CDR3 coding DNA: TGTGCCAGCAGCAACTACGGGACAGCCCCGCTAGCTTTCTTT. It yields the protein CASSNYGTAPLAFF.

CDR3 protein: CASSPGVVGGPNEKLFF. In DNA, the CDR3 is TGCGCCAGCAGCCCTGGAGTGGTTGGCGGGCCTAATGAAAAACTGTTTTTT. V gene TRBV5-1 combines with J gene TRBJ1-4, with D unclear. This CDR3 spans 17 amino acids. The ends were cut back, 4 bases at V and 3 bases at J, with 19 bases in the middle. The germline gives CDR1 SGHRS, CDR2 YFSETQ.

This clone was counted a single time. DNA for the CDR3: TGTGCCAGCAGTGCGGGGTCCGCTGGCTATGGCTACACCTTC. Amino acids: CASSAGSAGYGYTF. The rearrangement links TRBV2 to TRBJ1-2; no clear D. This CDR3 spans 14 amino acids. Trimming shortened V by 4 bases and J by 4 bases, and 13 bases separated the two germline ends. Germline CDR1 reads SNHLY; CDR2 reads FYNNEI.

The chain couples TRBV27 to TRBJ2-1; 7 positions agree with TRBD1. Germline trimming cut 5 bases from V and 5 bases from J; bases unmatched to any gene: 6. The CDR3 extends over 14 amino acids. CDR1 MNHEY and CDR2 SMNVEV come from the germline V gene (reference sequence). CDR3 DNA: TGTGCCAGCAGTATGGGACAGATAAACAATGAGCAGTTCTTC. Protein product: CASSMGQINNEQFF.

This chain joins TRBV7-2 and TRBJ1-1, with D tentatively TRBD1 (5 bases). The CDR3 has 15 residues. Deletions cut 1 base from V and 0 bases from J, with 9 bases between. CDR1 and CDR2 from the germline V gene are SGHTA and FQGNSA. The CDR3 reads CASSLVGQLNTEAFF. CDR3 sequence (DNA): TGTGCCAGCAGCTTAGTGGGGCAGTTGAACACTGAAGCTTTCTTT.

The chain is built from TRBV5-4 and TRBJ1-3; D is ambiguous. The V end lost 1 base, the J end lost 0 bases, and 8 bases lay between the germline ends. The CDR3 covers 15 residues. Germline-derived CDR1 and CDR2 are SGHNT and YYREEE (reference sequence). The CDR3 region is CASSLPGYSGNTIYF. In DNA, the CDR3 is TGTGCCAGCAGCTTGCCCGGCTACTCTGGAAACACCATATATTTT.

CDR3 residues: CASSYLGTENSKQYF. DNA for the CDR3: TGTGCCAGCAGTTACCTTGGGACAGAAAACTCGAAGCAGTACTTC. The chain carries TRBV6-5 and TRBJ2-7, with 7 bases lining up with TRBD1. The CDR3 is 15 amino acids. Germline V gives CDR1 MNHEY, CDR2 SVGAGI. Trimming at V came to 2 bases and at J to 8 bases, leaving 12 bases not matched to a gene.

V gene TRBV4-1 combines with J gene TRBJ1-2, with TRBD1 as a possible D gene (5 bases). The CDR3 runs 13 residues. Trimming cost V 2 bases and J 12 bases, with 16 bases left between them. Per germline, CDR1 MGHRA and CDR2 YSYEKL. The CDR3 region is CASSQPWGETNTF. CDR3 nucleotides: TGCGCCAGCAGCCAACCATGGGGCGAAACCAACACCTTC.

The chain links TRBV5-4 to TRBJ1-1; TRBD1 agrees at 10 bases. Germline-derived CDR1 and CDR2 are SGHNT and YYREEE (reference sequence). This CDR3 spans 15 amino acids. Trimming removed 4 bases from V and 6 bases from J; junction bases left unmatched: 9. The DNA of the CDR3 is TGTGCCAGCAGCGCCGGGACAGGGGATTGGGCTGAAGCTTTCTTT. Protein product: CASSAGTGDWAEAFF.

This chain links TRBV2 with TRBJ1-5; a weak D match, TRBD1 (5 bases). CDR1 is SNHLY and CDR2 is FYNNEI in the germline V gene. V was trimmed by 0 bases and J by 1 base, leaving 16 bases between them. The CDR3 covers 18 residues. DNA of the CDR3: TGTGCCAGCAGTGAAGCGCCTCAGGAGGACAAAAGCAATCAGCCCCAGCATTTT. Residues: CASSEAPQEDKSNQPQHF.

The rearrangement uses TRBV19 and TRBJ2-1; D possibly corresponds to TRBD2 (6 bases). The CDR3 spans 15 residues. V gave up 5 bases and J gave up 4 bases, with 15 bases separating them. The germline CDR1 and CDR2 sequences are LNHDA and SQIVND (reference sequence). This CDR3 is CASSSSASPYNEQFF. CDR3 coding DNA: TGTGCCAGTAGTTCTAGCGCCAGCCCATACAATGAGCAGTTCTTC.

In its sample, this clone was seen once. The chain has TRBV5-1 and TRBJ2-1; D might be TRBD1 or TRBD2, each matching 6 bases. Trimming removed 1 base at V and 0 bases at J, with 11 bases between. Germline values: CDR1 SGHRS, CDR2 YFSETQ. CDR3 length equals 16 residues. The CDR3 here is CASSLLTGASYNEQFF. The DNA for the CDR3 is TGCGCCAGCAGCTTGCTGACGGGGGCCTCCTACAATGAGCAGTTCTTC. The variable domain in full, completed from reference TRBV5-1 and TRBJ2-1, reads KAGVTQTPRYLIKTRGQQVTLSCSPISGHRSVSWYQQTPGQGLQFLFEYFSETQRNKGNFPGRFSGRQFSNSRSEMNVSTLELGDSALYLCASSLLTGASYNEQFFGPGTRLTVL.

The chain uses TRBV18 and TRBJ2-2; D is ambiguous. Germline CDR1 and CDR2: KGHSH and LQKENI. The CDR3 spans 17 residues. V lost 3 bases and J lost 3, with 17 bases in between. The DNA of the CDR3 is TGTGCCAGCTCACCCTTCCCGATGCAGAGTCACACCGGGGAGCTGTTTTTT. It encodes CASSPFPMQSHTGELFF.